This TCR beta chain came from a study of early T cells in non-severe SARS-CoV-2 infection (dated by TCRdb to the early 2020s). Looking at the study overall: Because TCR sequencing was done on bulk RNA from unsorted whole blood, the alpha and beta chains could not be paired. The paper as a whole reports these results and caveats: VDJdb matching was skewed toward anti-spike CD8 responses and likely underestimated virus-specific expansions, missing private and CD4 specificities.

Germline trimming: 7 bases from V, 4 bases from J; junction bases outside gene matches: 9. The CDR3 sequence holds 13 residues, the cysteine and phenylalanine included. The kept DNA is CDR3 alone, 39 bases in frame from the first base. From the germline V gene, CDR1 is SQVTM and CDR2 is ANQGSEA. The library was built by means of 5' RACE. This sample was sequenced with a NextSeq 500. In the TCR library protocol, unique molecular identifiers were attached to individual cDNA molecules to correct for PCR bias and sequencing error. Both TCR alpha and beta chains were sequenced, and tight co-correlation was observed between alpha and beta sequence abundances in each sample. Under the source paper's analysis protocol: Decombinator V4 was used to annotate TCR sequences for V gene, J gene and CDR3. Expanded TCRs were defined as changing significantly between any two time points under a Poisson model with p below 0.0001. TCR abundances were normalised to the total number of TCRs sequenced per sample and were expressed as counts per million. MAIT TCRs were defined by TRAV1-2 paired with TRAJ12, TRAJ20 or TRAJ33, and iNKT TCRs by TRAV10 paired with TRAJ18. VDJdb, accessed 1 November 2021, was searched for CMV, EBV and SARS-CoV-2 annotated TCRs, with TCRs annotated for multiple antigens excluded. TCRdb passed the public sequencing reads through fastp at Q25 and MiXCR, retaining productive beta sequences. Each CDR3 protein gets just one entry, which takes the most common genes and DNA from the rows behind it. It is TCRdb's table, rather than the study itself, that gives the V and J calls and clone size. In this sample the table shows 80,000 to 100,000 distinct CDR3 sequences, approximately 10% of which occur a single time. The top ten clones comprise 4.7% of the sample.

The study was a case-control design nested within a healthcare worker cohort in London, UK, with weekly nasopharyngeal swab PCR tests and blood sampling. Between 23 and 31 March 2020, the week of the UK lockdown, healthcare workers were enrolled and then followed up weekly for as long as 16 weeks. In its sample, this clonotype was seen many times. The clone's antigen remains unknown. No much larger clone is present one base from it, and per-base qualities are unavailable. The chain uses TRBV29-1 and TRBJ1-1, with 7 bases matching TRBD1. The sequencing here drew on whole blood, taken at baseline. The source of this sequence is an adult who was a healthcare worker with PCR-confirmed SARS-CoV-2 infection or an uninfected control (not recorded which). The nucleotide sequence is given as TGCAGCGCCGTACCACAGGGGAGCACTGAAGCTTTCTTT. The translation is CSAVPQGSTEAFF.